A single TCR beta chain is shown here with its context. V lost 9 bases and J lost 5; bases outside the gene matches: 8. Germline CDR1 SGHNT, CDR2 YYREEE (reference sequence). This CDR3 region has 12 residues. The sample comes from a study of CD8+ T cells in alopecia areata. Study background: The study gave treated patients oral tofacitinib at 5 to 10 mg twice daily.

Sequencing used cDNA as its template, made by extracting RNA and reverse transcribing it. Clones were read by immunoSEQ multiplex PCR, and TCRdb kept only the in-frame ones, dropping some. The sample holds 45,000 to 60,000 clones, around 96% seen once. From alopecia areata patients, lesional scalp punch biopsies and peripheral blood were collected. This clonotype was sampled from a human donor with alopecia areata. The specimen was CD8+ T cells sorted from blood, collected at week 0. V and J are TRBV5-4 and TRBJ2-7, with TRBD1 identical over 7 bases. DNA of the CDR3: TGTGCCACGAGACAGGGAACAAACGAGCAGTACTTC. Translating gives CATRQGTNEQYF.